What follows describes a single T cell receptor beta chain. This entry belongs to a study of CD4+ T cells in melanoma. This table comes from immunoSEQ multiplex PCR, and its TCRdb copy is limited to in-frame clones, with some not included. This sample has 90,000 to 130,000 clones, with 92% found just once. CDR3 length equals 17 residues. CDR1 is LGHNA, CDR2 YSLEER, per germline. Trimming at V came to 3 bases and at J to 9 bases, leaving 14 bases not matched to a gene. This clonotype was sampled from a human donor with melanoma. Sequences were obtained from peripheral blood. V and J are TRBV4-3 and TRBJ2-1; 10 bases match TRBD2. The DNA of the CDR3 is TGCGCCAGCAGCCAGACTCGGACTAGCGGTCGTGGCGGTGAGCAGTTCTTC. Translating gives CASSQTRTSGRGGEQFF.